The clone carrying this T cell receptor beta chain was counted ten times or more. V dropped 3 bases and J dropped 2 bases, with 7 bases sitting between them. The CDR3 consists of 13 residues. The sample originates from a study of human T cells and chemical hapten exposure. On the study more broadly: Patches that contained 0.01% DPC were applied to the upper back and read at 6 days.

Individual cDNA molecules (in the library) carried attached unique molecular identifiers. TCRdb reanalysed the RACE reads using MiXCR and keeps one entry per CDR3 protein. The table lists approximately 82,000 distinct CDR3 sequences, around 6.7% of them singletons. Documented time point: patch test 2, 6 weeks after DPC sensitization. As for treatment: therapeutic diphenylcyclopropenone sensitization with weekly scalp DPC. The donor pool consisted of alopecia patients aged 18 to 70 years, considered suitable for DPC. Material: whole blood, obtained in connection with sensitization to the hapten diphenylcyclopropenone (DPC). The chain carries TRBV12-3 or TRBV12-4 and TRBJ1-2; no reliable D call. This sequence originates from a woman aged 30 to 39 with alopecia areata. Some clones in this sample may be carry-over from other donors' samples. The CDR3: CASSFGPNYGYTF. CDR3 DNA: TGTGCCAGCAGTTTCGGACCCAACTATGGCTACACCTTC.